The 20 T cell receptor beta chains below come from one sample, sequenced in a study. TCRdb re-called the RT-PCR reads through MiXCR, storing one row per CDR3 protein. Seen here are about 680,000 distinct CDR3 sequences, about 14% observed once, and the top ten hold roughly 3.9%. Sample: memory CD4+ T cells from blood. These receptor sequences come from a female donor in good health, serving as a healthy control.

This chain joins TRBV7-9 and TRBJ2-7; 8 nucleotides agree with TRBD2. V dropped 4 bases and J dropped 1; count of bases not matched to a gene: 6. CDR3 length: 15 residues. From germline, CDR1 is SEHNR and CDR2 FQNEAQ (reference sequence). CDR3 residues: CASSSKAGVSYEQYF. The CDR3, as DNA: TGTGCCAGCAGCTCAAAAGCGGGAGTGTCCTACGAGCAGTACTTC.

At least ten counts were recorded for this clonotype. This chain joins TRBV14 and TRBJ2-7; D is ambiguous. Germline-derived CDR1 and CDR2 are SGHDN and FVKESK. V was cut by 6 bases and J by 3 bases, with 6 bases left in between. This CDR3 is 11 amino acids long. The DNA for the CDR3 is TGTGCCAGCAGTCCCAACTACGAGCAGTACTTC. Amino acids: CASSPNYEQYF.

The chain links TRBV12-3 or TRBV12-4 to TRBJ2-1; 11 bases align to TRBD2. This CDR3 contains 16 residues. The J segment lost 3 bases and the V segment lost 6 bases, leaving 7 bases of the junction unmatched. In DNA form, the CDR3 reads TGTGCCAGCAGCCGAGGGACTAGCGGAATCTACAATGAGCAGTTCTTC. Translated, it gives CASSRGTSGIYNEQFF.

The genes are TRBV12-3 or TRBV12-4 and TRBJ2-2, with D perhaps matching TRBD1 (6 bases). V gave up 4 bases and J gave up 6 bases, with 18 bases separating them. The CDR3 extends over 16 amino acids. The CDR3 protein is CASSSYGGWISGELFF. The CDR3 nucleotides read TGTGCCAGCAGTTCCTATGGGGGCTGGATATCCGGGGAGCTGTTTTTT.

This clonotype was found a few times. V is TRBV20-1 and J is TRBJ1-4; D call uncertain. With 4 bases removed from V and 0 bases from J, the gap between germline ends came to 9 bases. This CDR3 region has 14 residues. From germline, CDR1 is DFQATT and CDR2 SNEGSKA (reference sequence). The CDR3 DNA reads TGCAGTGCTATAACGAGTGCAACTAATGAAAAACTGTTTTTT. Translation: CSAITSATNEKLFF.

The table lists this clonotype with a few counts. V usage is TRBV7-9 and J usage is TRBJ1-6; a possible D gene is TRBD1 (5 bases). From germline, CDR1 is SEHNR and CDR2 FQNEAQ (reference sequence). V was clipped by 6 bases and J by 6 bases, with 12 bases between them. This CDR3 is built from 14 residues. This CDR3 reads CASRRGESNSPLHF. Written as DNA, the CDR3 is TGTGCCAGCAGAAGGGGAGAGAGTAATTCACCCCTCCACTTT.

The chain links TRBV5-1 to TRBJ1-4; 8 bases agree with TRBD1. The V and J ends lost 3 bases and 8 bases, in that order; junction bases with no gene match: 6. The length of the CDR3 is 14 residues. The germline gives CDR1 SGHRS, CDR2 YFSETQ. The CDR3 coding sequence is TGCGCCAGCAGCTCGCAGGGGGCTACGGAAAAACTGTTTTTT. Protein: CASSSQGATEKLFF.

In this sample, this clonotype turned up a few times. The DNA of the CDR3 is TGCAGTGCAAGGAAAGGGGGCAATCAGCCCCAGCATTTT. Translated, it gives CSARKGGNQPQHF. The chain joins TRBV20-1 to TRBJ1-5; tentative D call: TRBD1 (5 bases). CDR1 is DFQATT and CDR2 is SNEGSKA in the germline V gene (reference sequence). CDR3 length: 13 amino acids. Trimming removed 6 bases from V and 2 bases from J, with 11 bases in between.

This clonotype was seen at least ten times. The chain uses TRBV20-1 and TRBJ2-7; D uncertain. This CDR3 contains 12 residues. Trimming took 2 bases from V and 2 from J, leaving 7 bases between them. The germline V gene encodes CDR1 DFQATT and CDR2 SNEGSKA (reference sequence). The CDR3 loop is CSARPDPYEQYF. The CDR3 DNA sequence: TGCAGTGCTAGACCTGACCCCTACGAGCAGTACTTC.

This clonotype came up once. The chain carries TRBV7-3 and TRBJ2-2, with 8 bases lining up with TRBD2. CDR1 is SGHTA, CDR2 FQGTGA, per germline. The CDR3 consists of 16 residues. With 5 bases clipped from V and 1 base from J, the junction kept 6 bases outside the gene matches. The CDR3 nucleotides are TGTGCCAGCAGCAGCGGAAGCGGGGGGAACACCGGGGAGCTGTTTTTT. Translation gives CASSSGSGGNTGELFF.

The table lists this clonotype with a count of one. This clone may be a read error of a much larger clone one base away. V is TRBV12-3 or TRBV12-4 and J is TRBJ2-5; no clear D gene. The CDR3 is 14 amino acids. CDR3 DNA: TGTGCCAGCAGCCATCGACGGCTCGATCAGACCCAGAACTTC. Its translation is CASSHRRLDQTQNF.

This clonotype showed up just a few times. This chain connects TRBV7-2 to TRBJ2-7; D may match TRBD1 or TRBD2 (5 bases each). Germline CDR1 is SGHTA and CDR2 is FQGNSA. CDR3 length: 13 amino acids. Trimming removed 4 bases from V and 7 bases from J, with 14 bases in between. CDR3 loop: CASSSGPSWEQYF. As DNA, the CDR3 is TGTGCCAGCAGCTCGGGACCCTCTTGGGAGCAGTACTTC. The full variable domain, its missing parts supplied by reference TRBV7-2 and TRBJ2-7, is GAGVSQSPSNKVTEKGKDVELRCDPISGHTALYWYRQSLGQGLEFLIYFQGNSAPDKSGLPSDRFSAERTGGSVSTLTIQRTQQEDSAVYLCASSSGPSWEQYFGPGTRLTVT.

There are many counts of this clonotype. The chain employs TRBV10-3 and TRBJ2-5; 9 bases are a match to TRBD1. This CDR3 spans 13 amino acids. After removal of 10 bases from V and 4 bases from J, the junction contained 7 bases not matched to a gene. Germline V gives CDR1 ENHRY, CDR2 SYGVKD. The CDR3 nucleotides are TGTGCCACCTCCGGGACAGGGCCAGAGACCCAGTACTTC. Encoded protein: CATSGTGPETQYF.

This clonotype was observed at least ten times. The V gene is TRBV29-1, the J gene TRBJ2-3; 14 bases line up with TRBD2. The V gene end was trimmed by 6 bases and the J gene end by 4 bases; junction bases not matched to a gene: 3. The germline gives CDR1 SQVTM, CDR2 ANQGSEA. CDR3 length: 14 amino acids. This CDR3 reads CSVGTSGSADTQYF. In DNA, the CDR3 is TGCAGCGTCGGGACTAGCGGGAGTGCAGATACGCAGTATTTT.

The chain joins TRBV15 to TRBJ2-5; unclear D gene. The CDR3 covers 12 residues. Trimming took off 7 bases at V and 4 bases at J, with 10 bases between the two ends. Germline V gene lookup returns CDR1 LNHNV and CDR2 YYDKDF (reference sequence). Written as DNA, the CDR3 is TGTGCCACCACACGAGGTCGAGAGACCCAGTACTTC. Translation: CATTRGRETQYF.

The rearrangement links TRBV12-3 or TRBV12-4 to TRBJ2-7; perhaps TRBD1 as D (6 bases). The germline V and J ends were trimmed by 6 bases and 3 bases, with 15 bases remaining between them. The CDR3 covers 14 residues. CDR3 nucleotide sequence: TGTGCCAGCAGATCGACAGGCCGGGGCTACGAGCAGTACTTC. This codes for CASRSTGRGYEQYF.

This clonotype appeared many times. The gene calls are TRBV6-5 and TRBJ2-7, with D maybe TRBD2 (6 bases). Germline V gene sequence: CDR1 MNHEY, CDR2 SVGAGI. Trimming took off 6 bases at V and 2 bases at J, with 20 bases between the two ends. This CDR3 region has 16 residues. This CDR3 reads CASSTPVGGYTYEQYF. CDR3 nucleotide sequence: TGTGCCAGCAGCACACCAGTGGGGGGTTACACCTACGAGCAGTACTTC.

This clonotype was found many times. The chain couples TRBV6-1 to TRBJ1-5; possible D gene TRBD1, 6 bases. The CDR3 contains 14 residues. Germline V gene sequence: CDR1 MNHNS, CDR2 SASEGT. Between the trimmed V and J ends, which lost 5 bases and 2 bases, there was a span of 10 bases. CDR3 DNA: TGTGCCAGCAGTCCCAGGACAGGCAATCAGCCCCAGCATTTT. This gives the protein CASSPRTGNQPQHF.

This clonotype was counted only a few times. This chain joins TRBV14 and TRBJ2-1; D call uncertain. V lost 0 bases and J 0 bases, leaving 9 bases between the germline ends. The germline V gene has CDR1 SGHDN and CDR2 FVKESK. The CDR3 contains 16 residues. CDR3 region: CASSQDLGFSYNEQFF. In DNA form, the CDR3 reads TGTGCCAGCAGCCAAGATTTGGGGTTCTCCTACAATGAGCAGTTCTTC.

This clonotype has a count of ten or more. The chain is built from TRBV12-3 or TRBV12-4 and TRBJ1-1; the match to TRBD1 covers 9 bases. V trimming: 7 bases; J trimming: 1 base; junction bases outside the gene matches: 1. The CDR3 length is 13 residues. The CDR3 protein is CASMTGGNTEAFF. CDR3 DNA: TGTGCCAGCATGACAGGGGGGAACACTGAAGCTTTCTTT.